This passage covers 29 T cell receptor beta chains from one sample sequenced in a study of shared clonotypes between healthy human individuals. TCRdb's table, derived via immunoSEQ multiplex PCR, lists solely in-frame clones and lacks some. The sample lists around 350,000 clones, about 70% seen once, with 8% to 13% in the top ten. The sequencing input was memory CD4+ T cells sorted from blood. Subset described: CD45RA-negative fraction. These receptors came from a man in his thirties or forties in good health.

The chain has TRBV5-1 and TRBJ1-1; unclear D gene. Trimming removed 4 bases at V and 10 bases at J, with 23 bases between. The CDR3 runs 15 residues. Germline V lookup: CDR1 SGHRS, CDR2 YFSETQ. The CDR3 DNA follows: TGCGCCAGCAGCGCGGAGAGCACCGGGGTGAGAGGAGCTTTCTTT. Its translation: CASSAESTGVRGAFF.

This clone was seen more than once but under ten times. The V call is TRBV7-9, the J call TRBJ1-1; TRBD1 matches 7 bases. This CDR3 comprises 14 residues. The trim removed 1 base at V and 5 bases at J, leaving 4 bases unmatched. The germline V gene encodes CDR1 SEHNR and CDR2 FQNEAQ (reference sequence). The DNA for the CDR3 is TGTGCCAGCAGCTTAGACAGGGGAAGGACTGAAGCTTTCTTT. This gives the protein CASSLDRGRTEAFF.

V is TRBV5-6 and J is TRBJ2-7, with 10 bases matching TRBD2. This CDR3 contains 16 residues. The V gene end was trimmed by 5 bases and the J gene end by 5 bases; junction bases not matched to a gene: 13. Germline CDR1 reads SGHDT; CDR2 reads YYEEEE. CDR3 sequence reads: CASSRLAGAASHEQYF. The CDR3 DNA sequence: TGTGCCAGCAGTCGACTAGCGGGCGCCGCCTCTCACGAGCAGTACTTC.

In this sample, this clone turned up once. The V gene is TRBV5-6, the J gene TRBJ2-7; 8 positions agree with TRBD1. J was trimmed by 3 bases and V by 4 bases; bases with no gene match: 9. Per germline, CDR1 SGHDT and CDR2 YYEEEE. There are 15 residues in the CDR3. The CDR3 here is CASSPPGQAIYEQYF. The CDR3 region has the DNA TGTGCCAGCAGCCCGCCGGGACAGGCGATCTACGAGCAGTACTTC.

The CDR3, as DNA: TGTGCCAGCAGCTTAGGCCCGCTAGCGGGAAAGACCCAGTACTTC. Its protein is CASSLGPLAGKTQYF. The chain carries TRBV7-2 and TRBJ2-5; 9 bases fit TRBD2. Germline V gives CDR1 SGHTA, CDR2 FQGNSA. The CDR3 is 15 residues long. V lost 1 base and J lost 6; bases outside the gene matches: 6. Based on the CDR3 plus reference TRBV7-2 and TRBJ2-5, the full variable domain is GAGVSQSPSNKVTEKGKDVELRCDPISGHTALYWYRQSLGQGLEFLIYFQGNSAPDKSGLPSDRFSAERTGGSVSTLTIQRTQQEDSAVYLCASSLGPLAGKTQYFGPGTRLLVL.

This clone was counted only a few times. This chain links TRBV28 with TRBJ2-7; 16 bases line up with TRBD2. V lost 4 bases and J lost 1; bases outside the gene matches: 13. The CDR3 has 20 amino acids. Germline V gene sequence: CDR1 MDHEN, CDR2 SYDVKM. The CDR3 DNA sequence: TGTGCCAGCAGTTCAATTATTGGGACTAGCGGGAGGGCGGATTCCTACGAGCAGTACTTC. Translating gives CASSSIIGTSGRADSYEQYF.

This clone occurred once. V is TRBV27 and J is TRBJ2-5, with D maybe TRBD2 (5 bases). Trimming shortened V by 3 bases and J by 5 bases, and 10 bases separated the two germline ends. CDR3 length: 13 residues. CDR1 is MNHEY, CDR2 SMNVEV, per germline (reference sequence). The CDR3 coding sequence is TGTGCCAGCAGTTTGGGTGGCGGGGAGACCCAGTACTTC. This encodes CASSLGGGETQYF.

The CDR3 region is CASSSQGNQPQHF. DNA for the CDR3: TGTGCCAGCAGTTCTCAGGGTAATCAGCCCCAGCATTTT. The chain joins TRBV28 to TRBJ1-5; perhaps TRBD1 as D (5 bases). From germline, CDR1 is MDHEN and CDR2 SYDVKM. V was pared by 4 bases and J by 4 bases, with 8 bases between. This CDR3 is built from 13 residues.

With respect to this clone: Other DNA sequences in this sample translate to the same CDR3. The rearrangement links TRBV6-5 to TRBJ2-7; weak D call: TRBD2 (5 bases). Trimming removed 5 bases from V and 7 bases from J, with 9 bases in between. There are 11 residues in the CDR3. Germline V gene lookup returns CDR1 MNHEY and CDR2 SVGAGI. The CDR3 loop reads CASSTPGEQYF. Written as DNA, the CDR3 is TGTGCCAGCAGTACCCCGGGGGAGCAGTACTTC.

This clone was observed a handful of times. The J gene is TRBJ2-3, the V gene TRBV5-1; the match to TRBD2 covers 7 bases. CDR3 size: 14 residues. V was clipped by 3 bases and J by 3 bases; unmatched bases: 4. The germline CDR1 and CDR2 sequences are SGHRS and YFSETQ. The CDR3 region is CASSSGRSTDTQYF. The CDR3 nucleotides are TGCGCCAGCAGCTCCGGGAGGTCTACAGATACGCAGTATTTT.

This clone was observed once. The V call is TRBV6-6, the J call TRBJ2-3, with a possible D match to TRBD2 (6 bases). Germline values: CDR1 MNHNY, CDR2 SVGAGI (reference sequence). The ends were cut back, 10 bases at V and 0 bases at J, with 17 bases in the middle. CDR3 length: 15 residues. The CDR3 region is CATWFSGTSTDTQYF. For the CDR3, the DNA is TGTGCCACCTGGTTTAGCGGTACTAGCACAGATACGCAGTATTTT.

This chain connects TRBV6-5 to TRBJ1-5; 10 nucleotides match TRBD1. The germline CDR1 and CDR2 sequences are MNHEY and SVGAGI. The CDR3 length is 14 residues. Germline trimming cut 10 bases from V and 6 bases from J; bases unmatched to any gene: 9. The CDR3 coding sequence is TGTGCCACCAAAGGACAGGGGGATACTCAGCCCCAGCATTTT. Its translation: CATKGQGDTQPQHF.

Details on this clone: The same CDR3 also results from other DNA sequences found in this sample. CDR3 nucleotides: TGTGCCAGCAGCTTAGTTGGTGGTAGCTCCTACAATGAGCAGTTCTTC. Residues: CASSLVGGSSYNEQFF. The rearrangement joins TRBV7-2 to TRBJ2-1; D is uncertain. Germline loops: CDR1 SGHTA, CDR2 FQGNSA. The V end lost 1 base, the J end lost 0 bases, and 10 bases lay between the germline ends. This CDR3 comprises 16 residues. The whole variable domain, filled in from reference TRBV7-2 and TRBJ2-1, reads GAGVSQSPSNKVTEKGKDVELRCDPISGHTALYWYRQSLGQGLEFLIYFQGNSAPDKSGLPSDRFSAERTGGSVSTLTIQRTQQEDSAVYLCASSLVGGSSYNEQFFGPGTRLTVL.

The rearrangement joins TRBV5-6 to TRBJ2-1; a possible D gene is TRBD1 (6 bases). In germline, CDR1 is SGHDT, CDR2 YYEEEE. The CDR3 is 16 amino acids. The V and J ends lost 3 bases and 3 bases respectively, with 16 bases between them. CDR3 coding DNA: TGTGCCAGCAGCTCGGTAAGCAGGGGCTTCTACAATGAGCAGTTCTTC. Protein product: CASSSVSRGFYNEQFF.

The rearrangement links TRBV2 to TRBJ1-1; D not resolved. The V end lost 4 bases, the J end lost 4 bases, and 7 bases lay between the germline ends. Germline-derived CDR1 and CDR2 are SNHLY and FYNNEI. The CDR3 extends over 12 amino acids. For the CDR3, the DNA is TGTGCCAGCAGTGTGGAGGGCACTGAAGCTTTCTTT. Amino acids: CASSVEGTEAFF.

The V call is TRBV6-5, the J call TRBJ2-3; no clear D gene. Germline CDR1 MNHEY, CDR2 SVGAGI. There are 12 residues in the CDR3. The germline V and J ends were trimmed by 7 bases and 6 bases, with 11 bases remaining between them. CDR3: CASTGGEDTQYF. In DNA form, the CDR3 reads TGTGCCAGCACTGGCGGCGAGGATACGCAGTATTTT.

Comments on this clone: The sample carries other DNA sequences with the same CDR3. CDR3 sequence: CASSLAGQGNNEQFF. For the CDR3, the DNA is TGCGCCAGCAGCTTGGCGGGACAGGGTAACAATGAGCAGTTCTTC. V gene TRBV5-1 combines with J gene TRBJ2-1, with TRBD1 matching over 9 bases. After removal of 0 bases from V and 5 bases from J, the junction contained 3 bases not matched to a gene. The germline gives CDR1 SGHRS, CDR2 YFSETQ. This CDR3 is 15 amino acids long.

This clone was counted many times. The J gene is TRBJ1-4, the V gene TRBV10-3, with 11 bases matching TRBD1. The CDR3 runs to 13 residues. The junction had 1 base not matched to a gene; V was cut back by 6 bases and J by 7 bases. Germline V gene sequence: CDR1 ENHRY, CDR2 SYGVKD. DNA for the CDR3: TGTGCCATCAGAGGACAGGGGGCTGAAAAACTGTTTTTT. Its protein product is CAIRGQGAEKLFF.

This clone was counted once. The rearrangement joins TRBV30 to TRBJ2-5; D gene uncertain. The CDR3 contains 13 residues. Trimming took off 1 base at V and 2 bases at J, with 8 bases between the two ends. The V gene's germline CDR1 is GTSNPN and CDR2 SVGIG (reference sequence). CDR3 protein: CAWSGVEQETQYF. The CDR3 bases are TGTGCCTGGAGTGGAGTTGAACAAGAGACCCAGTACTTC.

This clone showed up just once. This sequence joins TRBV11-2 and TRBJ2-1; TRBD2 matches at 7 bases. Looked up from germline, CDR1 is SGHAT and CDR2 is FQNNGV. The CDR3 length is 14 residues. V lost 3 bases to trimming and J lost 9 bases; unmatched junction nucleotides: 8. This CDR3 reads CASSLGLSAAEQFF. Here the CDR3 DNA reads TGTGCCAGCAGCTTGGGACTAAGTGCGGCTGAGCAGTTCTTC.

This clone was detected a few times. V and J are TRBV30 and TRBJ2-3, with unresolved D. Germline V lookup: CDR1 GTSNPN, CDR2 SVGIG (reference sequence). Trimming pared 2 bases from V and 1 base from J, leaving 7 bases between. The CDR3 spans 13 residues. The CDR3: CAWSQRRTDTQYF. CDR3 nucleotide sequence: TGTGCCTGGAGTCAACGGCGCACAGATACGCAGTATTTT. The complete variable domain, with remaining parts taken from reference TRBV30 and TRBJ2-3, reads SQTIHQWPATLVQPVGSPLSLECTVEGTSNPNLYWYRQAAGRGLQLLFYSVGIGQISSEVPQNLSASRPQDRQFILSSKKLLLSDSGFYLCAWSQRRTDTQYFGPGTRLTVL.

With respect to this clone: Other nucleotide sequences from this sample produce the same CDR3. The chain combines TRBV7-2 with TRBJ2-3; no clear D. Germline values: CDR1 SGHTA, CDR2 FQGNSA. Deletions cut 0 bases from V and 6 bases from J, with 1 base between. The CDR3 has 11 amino acids. The CDR3 protein is CASSLADTQYF. The DNA of the CDR3 is TGTGCCAGCAGCTTAGCGGATACGCAGTATTTT.

This clone was observed once. The genes are TRBV11-2 and TRBJ2-6, with D unresolved. V lost 5 bases, J lost 2 bases, and 10 bases lay in between. CDR3 length: 15 residues. CDR1 is SGHAT, CDR2 FQNNGV, per germline. In nucleotides, the CDR3 is TGTGCCAGCAGCCGCGACCGAGCTGGGGCCAACGTCCTGACTTTC. Protein product: CASSRDRAGANVLTF.

V and J are TRBV19 and TRBJ2-1; D remains ambiguous. V was clipped by 11 bases and J by 10 bases, with 15 bases between them. The CDR3 is 11 amino acids. The germline gives CDR1 LNHDA, CDR2 SQIVND (reference sequence). The CDR3 nucleotides are TGTGCCTCACACTCGTACGGCGAGCAGTTCTTC. It is translated as CASHSYGEQFF.

This clone was found a few times. Distinct nucleotide sequences in the sample also encode this CDR3. The CDR3 DNA follows: TGTGCCAGCAGCTCCAGGACAGGGGAAGAGACCCAGTACTTC. Translating gives CASSSRTGEETQYF. The J gene is TRBJ2-5, the V gene TRBV5-5; TRBD1 matches at 9 bases. The V gene end was trimmed by 3 bases and the J gene end by 3 bases; junction bases not matched to a gene: 3. The CDR3 is 14 residues long. The V gene's germline CDR1 is SGHKS and CDR2 YYEKEE (reference sequence).

The V call is TRBV5-4, the J call TRBJ2-1; TRBD1 is a possible D gene (5 bases). The germline gives CDR1 SGHNT, CDR2 YYREEE (reference sequence). The V end lost 5 bases, the J end lost 1 base, and 22 bases lay between the germline ends. The length of the CDR3 is 18 residues. Here the CDR3 DNA reads TGTGCCAGCAGGCCCCTAGGCCTATTAACAGGTTCCTACAATGAGCAGTTCTTC. Protein product: CASRPLGLLTGSYNEQFF.

The V and J genes are TRBV9 and TRBJ2-1; D ambiguous. Trimming removed 0 bases from V and 2 bases from J, with 6 bases in between. The CDR3 spans 14 residues. Germline CDR1 SGDLS, CDR2 YYNGEE. CDR3 coding DNA: TGTGCCAGCAGCGTAGGGTTCGCCTACAATGAGCAGTTCTTC. Its protein is CASSVGFAYNEQFF.

The V gene is TRBV29-1, the J gene TRBJ2-1; 7 bases fit TRBD1. Germline CDR1 and CDR2: SQVTM and ANQGSEA. The V and J ends lost 7 bases and 7 bases, in that order; junction bases with no gene match: 4. The CDR3 covers 11 residues. CDR3 in amino acids: CSADRVNEQFF. The DNA for the CDR3 is TGCAGCGCAGACAGGGTTAATGAGCAGTTCTTC.

The rearrangement links TRBV7-8 to TRBJ1-2, with 8 nucleotides matching TRBD1. The V and J ends lost 5 bases and 4 bases, in that order; junction bases with no gene match: 6. Germline V gives CDR1 SGHVS, CDR2 FQNEAQ. The CDR3 consists of 14 residues. In DNA form, the CDR3 reads TGTGCCAGCAGCGCAATTACAGGGGGCTATGGCTACACCTTC. It codes for CASSAITGGYGYTF.